The clone carrying this T cell receptor beta chain was observed once. Its antigen remains unknown. The data were taken from a study of T cell repertoires in cytomegalovirus infection. Study-level findings and limits: HLA-C-restricted TCR beta clonotypes specific for CMV led the ex vivo response.

This CDR3 contains 15 residues. V was pared by 3 bases and J by 0 bases, with 12 bases between. Germline CDR1 SGDLS, CDR2 YYNGEE. One entry per CDR3 protein results from TCRdb running MiXCR on the reads. The sample yields some 250,000 distinct CDR3 sequences, roughly 9% seen once. The sequence was obtained from a human donor in good health (CMV status not recorded). Some clones in this sample may be carry-over from other donors' samples. The rearrangement links TRBV9 to TRBJ1-1; D call uncertain. The sequenced sample was PBMCs. The CDR3 region is CASSARSGMNTEAFF. In DNA form, the CDR3 reads TGTGCCAGCAGCGCCCGGTCGGGGATGAACACTGAAGCTTTCTTT.